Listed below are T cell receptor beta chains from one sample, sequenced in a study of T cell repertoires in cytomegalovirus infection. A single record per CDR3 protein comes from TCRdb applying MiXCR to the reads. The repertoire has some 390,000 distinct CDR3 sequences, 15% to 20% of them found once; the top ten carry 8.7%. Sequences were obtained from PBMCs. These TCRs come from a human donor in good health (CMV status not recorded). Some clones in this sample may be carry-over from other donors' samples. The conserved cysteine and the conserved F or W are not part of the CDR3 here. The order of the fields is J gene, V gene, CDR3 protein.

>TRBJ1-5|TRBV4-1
ASSQVQGTELGPQH
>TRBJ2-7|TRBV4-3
ASSQYDYEQY
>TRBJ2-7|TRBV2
ASSGGPGREQY
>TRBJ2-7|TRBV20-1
SAPGSGGAAEQY
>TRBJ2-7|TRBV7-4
ASSLTRDYYEQY
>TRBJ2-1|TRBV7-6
ASSLRRLVYNEQF
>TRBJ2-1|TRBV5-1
ASSSNSEYNEQF
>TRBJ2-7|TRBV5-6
ASSSRTGLPPNYEQY
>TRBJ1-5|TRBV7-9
ASSLLQTYSNQPQH
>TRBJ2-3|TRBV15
ATGTPGQGPDTQY
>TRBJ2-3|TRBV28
ASSSGGARDTQY
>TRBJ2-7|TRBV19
ASSPLPGQGTYEQY
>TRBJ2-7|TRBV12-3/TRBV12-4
ASSRAAYEQY
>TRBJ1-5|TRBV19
ASSTDRGNQPQH
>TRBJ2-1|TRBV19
ASSDRAAAGGPNDEQF
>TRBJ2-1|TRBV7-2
ASSSDFISYNEQF
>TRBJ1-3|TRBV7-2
ASSFQFSGNTIY
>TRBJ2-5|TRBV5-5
ASSLGAAGPKL
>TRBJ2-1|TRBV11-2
ASSPPTSGRNEQF
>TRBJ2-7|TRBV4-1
ASSHLDGYGQY
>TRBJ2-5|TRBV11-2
ASSSDLREETQY
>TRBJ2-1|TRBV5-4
ASSLASGSGSEQF
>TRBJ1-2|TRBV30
AWSLPGTAPHYGYT
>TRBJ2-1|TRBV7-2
ASTPLASGYNEQF
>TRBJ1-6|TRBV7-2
ASSEVLDRVLSRYPLH
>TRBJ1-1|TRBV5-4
ASSPKSAGGTEAF
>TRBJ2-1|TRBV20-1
SARGTTGEQF
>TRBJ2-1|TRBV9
ASSVDRAFYNEQF
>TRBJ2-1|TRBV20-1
SARMGQGRNEQF
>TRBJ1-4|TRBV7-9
ASSLLGTVKLF
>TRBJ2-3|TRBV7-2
ASRIQGFTDTQY